Each of the 5 T cell receptor beta chains below was sequenced from the same sample in a study. Method: immunoSEQ multiplex PCR; TCRdb's copy keeps in-frame clones and lacks some. Among roughly 68,000 clones listed, 93% were seen once. Sequenced sample: PBMCs. Receptors originate from a man aged 35 to 55 with rheumatoid arthritis.

The chain recombines TRBV27 with TRBJ2-7; the D gene could be TRBD1 or TRBD2 (5 bases each). The CDR3 runs to 14 residues. The ends were cut back, 8 bases at V and 5 bases at J, with 19 bases in the middle. Germline values: CDR1 MNHEY, CDR2 SMNVEV (reference sequence). CDR3 nucleotide sequence: TGTGCCAGCGCCTTTGGGACGGCGGAGGACGAGCAGTACTTC. Residues: CASAFGTAEDEQYF.

The J gene is TRBJ2-1, the V gene TRBV7-3; D not resolved. CDR1 and CDR2 from the germline V gene are SGHTA and FQGTGA. Trimming pared 1 base from V and 5 bases from J, leaving 9 bases between. The CDR3 extends over 14 amino acids. The CDR3 region has the DNA TGTGCCAGCAGCTTAAGGCGGAGTGACAATGAGCAGTTCTTC. This translates into CASSLRRSDNEQFF.

V usage is TRBV5-1 and J usage is TRBJ2-2; the D gene is possibly TRBD1 (5 bases). V was shortened by 4 bases and J by 2 bases, with 21 bases between the two germline ends. CDR1 and CDR2 from the germline V gene are SGHRS and YFSETQ. CDR3 size: 18 residues. The CDR3 reads CASSKGLGQPSNTGELFF. CDR3 DNA: TGCGCCAGCAGCAAGGGGCTGGGGCAGCCTTCCAACACCGGGGAGCTGTTTTTT.

J is TRBJ2-7 and V is TRBV18; D gene unclear. This CDR3 has 14 amino acids. Germline V CDR1 and CDR2: KGHSH, LQKENI. Trimming took off 2 bases at V and 5 bases at J, with 13 bases between the two ends. CDR3 DNA sequence: TGTGCCAGCTCACCAGGCTATGGGATGAACGAGCAGTACTTC. Protein product: CASSPGYGMNEQYF.

The count of this clone is one. The rearrangement joins TRBV4-2 to TRBJ2-7, with 8 nucleotides matching TRBD2. J gave up 2 bases and V 0 bases, and 6 bases lay outside the gene matches. The CDR3 runs to 16 residues. CDR1 and CDR2 (germline): LGHNA, YNFKEQ. The CDR3 bases are TGTGCCAGCAGCCAAGATCGGCTAGCGGGCCCCTACGAGCAGTACTTC. This gives the protein CASSQDRLAGPYEQYF.